The subject of this entry is one T cell receptor beta chain. This record comes from a study of neoadjuvant anti-PD-1 for oral cavity cancer. Overall study context: Patients without progression received a fourth nivolumab dose around day 43, then surgical resection on days 50-56.

The CDR3 spans 14 residues. The germline V gene has CDR1 MDHEN and CDR2 SYDVKM. Trimming left V 6 bases short and J 7 bases short, with 16 bases between. Two replicates per tumor sample, mostly from around 4.9 ug of genomic DNA. The data were produced by immunoSEQ multiplex PCR, yet TCRdb's version contains in-frame clones alone and is incomplete. The table lists about 8,700 clones, 66% of them singletons, with roughly 8.3% in the top ten. This specimen consisted of tumor tissue, obtained before nivolumab (anti-PD-1) treatment. The sequence came from a person aged 35-79 years with oral cavity squamous cell carcinoma. The chain combines TRBV28 with TRBJ1-5; no clear D gene. The CDR3 reads CASSPPANLQPQHF. The CDR3 nucleotides read TGTGCCAGCAGCCCGCCCGCGAATCTGCAGCCCCAGCATTTT. Filled out from reference TRBV28 and TRBJ1-5, the complete variable domain reads DVKVTQSSRYLVKRTGEKVFLECVQDMDHENMFWYRQDPGLGLRLIYFSYDVKMKEKGDIPEGYSVSREKKERFSLILESASTNQTSMYLCASSPPANLQPQHFGDGTRLSIL.